This note documents a single T cell receptor (beta chain) sequence. Its antigen is unknown. These data are taken from a study of CD4 T cells in relation to SARS-CoV-2 and coronaviruses. Study at large: After 10 to 11 days of antigen culture, PBMC TCR beta CDR3s were sequenced. The study's findings and limits: No donor gave both pre-pandemic and post-infection samples. In roughly 65% of donors, memory CD4+ clonotypes crossrecognized SARS-CoV-2 and at least one common cold coronavirus spike.

Before the COVID-19 pandemic, during about 2011-2019, CD4+ T cells were taken from unexposed donors. CD4+ T cells were isolated from the cells after more than nine days of culture. Unexposed-donor CD4+ T cells were probed with SARS-CoV-2 S/N and four cold-coronavirus spikes, cells permitting. The data were produced by immunoSEQ multiplex PCR, yet TCRdb's version contains in-frame clones alone and is incomplete. The profile shows about 29,000 clones, 60% to 85% of them singletons. The germline V gene encodes CDR1 ENHRY and CDR2 SYGVKD. The CDR3 totals 18 residues. V trimming: 0 bases; J trimming: 4 bases; junction bases outside the gene matches: 10.

The sample comprised CD4+ T cells from PBMCs, cultured in vitro. This receptor was taken from a human donor in good health. The chain is built from TRBV10-3 and TRBJ2-7; 12 nucleotides agree with TRBD2. CDR3 sequence: CAISESGLAGGPEYEQYF. CDR3 DNA: TGTGCCATCAGTGAGTCGGGGCTAGCGGGAGGGCCTGAGTACGAGCAGTACTTC.